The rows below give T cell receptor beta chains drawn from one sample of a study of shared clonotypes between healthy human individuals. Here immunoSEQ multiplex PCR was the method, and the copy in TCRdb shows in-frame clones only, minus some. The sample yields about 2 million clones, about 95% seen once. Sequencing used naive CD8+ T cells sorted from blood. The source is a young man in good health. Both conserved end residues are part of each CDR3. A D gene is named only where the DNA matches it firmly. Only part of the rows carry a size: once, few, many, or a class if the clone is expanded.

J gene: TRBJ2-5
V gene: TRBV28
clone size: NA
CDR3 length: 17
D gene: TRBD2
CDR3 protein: CASSLHRLAGAQETQYF
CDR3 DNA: TGTGCCAGCAGTTTACATCGACTAGCGGGGGCCCAAGAGACCCAGTACTTC

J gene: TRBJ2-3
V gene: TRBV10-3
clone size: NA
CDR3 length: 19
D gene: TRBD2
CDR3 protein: CAISESFSGPLRSTDTQYF
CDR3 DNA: TGTGCCATCAGTGAGTCGTTTAGCGGGCCGCTTCGAAGCACAGATACGCAGTATTTT

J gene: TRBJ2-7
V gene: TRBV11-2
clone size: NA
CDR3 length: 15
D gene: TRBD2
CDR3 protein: CASSLGLADSYEQYF
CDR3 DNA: TGTGCCAGCAGCTTAGGACTAGCAGACTCCTACGAGCAGTACTTC

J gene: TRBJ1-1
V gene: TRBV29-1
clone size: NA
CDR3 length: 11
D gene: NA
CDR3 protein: CSPLLLTEAFF
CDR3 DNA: TGCAGCCCCCTTCTTTTGACTGAAGCTTTCTTT

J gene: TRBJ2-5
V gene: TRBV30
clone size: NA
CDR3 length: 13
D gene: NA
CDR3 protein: CAWRWNYQETQYF
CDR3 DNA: TGTGCCTGGAGATGGAACTACCAAGAGACCCAGTACTTC

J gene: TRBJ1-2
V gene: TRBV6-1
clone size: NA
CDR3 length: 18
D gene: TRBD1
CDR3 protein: CASSEVVGQGWRGYGYTF
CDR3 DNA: TGTGCCAGCAGTGAAGTTGTGGGACAGGGGTGGAGGGGCTATGGCTACACCTTC

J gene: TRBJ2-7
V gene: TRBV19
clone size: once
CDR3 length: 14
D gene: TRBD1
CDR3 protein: CASNPGTGDYEQYF
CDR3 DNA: TGTGCCAGTAACCCCGGGACAGGTGACTACGAGCAGTACTTC

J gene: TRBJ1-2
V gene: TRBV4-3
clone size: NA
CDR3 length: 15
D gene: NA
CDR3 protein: CASSPYRTDYYGYTF
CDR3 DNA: TGCGCCAGCAGCCCTTACAGGACAGATTACTATGGCTACACCTTC

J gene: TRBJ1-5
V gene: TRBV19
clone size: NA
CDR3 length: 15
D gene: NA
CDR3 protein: CASSIDLDSNQPQHF
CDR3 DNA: TGTGCCAGTAGTATAGATCTCGATAGCAATCAGCCCCAGCATTTT

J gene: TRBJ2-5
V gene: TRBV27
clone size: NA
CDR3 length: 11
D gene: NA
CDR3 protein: CASRGQETQYF
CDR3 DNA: TGTGCCAGCAGGGGCCAAGAGACCCAGTACTTC

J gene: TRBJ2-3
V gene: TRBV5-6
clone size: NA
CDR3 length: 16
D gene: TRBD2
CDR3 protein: CASGLAVRPSTDTQYF
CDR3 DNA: TGTGCCAGCGGCCTAGCGGTTAGACCTAGCACAGATACGCAGTATTTT

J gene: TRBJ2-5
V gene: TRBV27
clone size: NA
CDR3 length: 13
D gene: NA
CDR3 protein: CASSIQGRETQYF
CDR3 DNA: TGTGCCAGCAGTATCCAGGGGAGGGAGACCCAGTACTTC

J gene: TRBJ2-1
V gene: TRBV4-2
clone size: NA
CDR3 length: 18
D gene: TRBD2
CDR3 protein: CASSRGLAGGLTYNEQFF
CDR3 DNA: TGTGCCAGCAGCCGGGGACTAGCGGGGGGACTTACCTACAATGAGCAGTTCTTC

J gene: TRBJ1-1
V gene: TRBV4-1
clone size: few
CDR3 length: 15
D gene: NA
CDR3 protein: CASSQDTGTNTEAFF
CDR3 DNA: TGCGCCAGCAGCCAGGATACAGGGACGAACACTGAAGCTTTCTTT

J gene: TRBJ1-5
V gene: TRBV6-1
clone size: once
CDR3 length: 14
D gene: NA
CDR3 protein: CAITNGGSNQPQHF
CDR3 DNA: TGTGCCATCACCAACGGGGGGAGCAATCAGCCCCAGCATTTT

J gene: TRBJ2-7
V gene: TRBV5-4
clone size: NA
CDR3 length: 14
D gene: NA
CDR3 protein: CASKESGKGDEQYF
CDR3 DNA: TGTGCCAGCAAGGAGTCCGGGAAGGGGGACGAGCAGTACTTC

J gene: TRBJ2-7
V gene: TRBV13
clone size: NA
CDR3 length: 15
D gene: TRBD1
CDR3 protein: CASSTTGTGSYEQYF
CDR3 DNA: TGTGCCAGCAGTACCACCGGGACAGGGTCCTACGAGCAGTACTTC

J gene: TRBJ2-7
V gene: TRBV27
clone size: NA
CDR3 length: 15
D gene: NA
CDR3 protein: CASSPFPPPSYEQYF
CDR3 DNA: TGTGCCAGCAGTCCTTTCCCACCCCCGAGCTACGAGCAGTACTTC

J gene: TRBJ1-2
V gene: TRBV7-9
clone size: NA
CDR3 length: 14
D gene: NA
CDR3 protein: CASSLAIAGYGYTF
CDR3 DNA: TGTGCCAGCAGCTTAGCGATTGCGGGCTATGGCTACACCTTC

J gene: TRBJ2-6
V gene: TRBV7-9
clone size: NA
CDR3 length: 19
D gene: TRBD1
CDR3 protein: CASSLIPGTGGTGANVLTF
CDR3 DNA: TGTGCCAGCAGCTTGATTCCCGGGACAGGGGGCACTGGGGCCAACGTCCTGACTTTC

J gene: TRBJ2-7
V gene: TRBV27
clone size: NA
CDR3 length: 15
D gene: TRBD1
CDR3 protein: CASSFSQGVPYEQYF
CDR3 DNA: TGTGCCAGCAGTTTCAGCCAGGGGGTACCCTACGAGCAGTACTTC

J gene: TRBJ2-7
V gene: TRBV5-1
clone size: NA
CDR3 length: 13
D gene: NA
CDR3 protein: CASSVVPSYEQYF
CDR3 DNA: TGCGCCAGCAGCGTTGTGCCCTCCTACGAGCAGTACTTC

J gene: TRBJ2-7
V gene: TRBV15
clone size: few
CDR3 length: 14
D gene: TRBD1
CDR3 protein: CATSFGTGTYEQYF
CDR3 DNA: TGTGCCACCAGCTTCGGGACAGGGACCTACGAGCAGTACTTC

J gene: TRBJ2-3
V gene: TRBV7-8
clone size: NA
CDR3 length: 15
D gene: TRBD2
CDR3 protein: CASSPKTSGLDTQYF
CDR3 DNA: TGTGCCAGCAGCCCTAAGACTAGCGGGTTAGATACGCAGTATTTT

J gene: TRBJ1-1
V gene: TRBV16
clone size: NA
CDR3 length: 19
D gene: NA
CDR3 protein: CASSLPPFGQGIWNTEAFF
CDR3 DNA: TGTGCCAGCAGCCTACCACCTTTTGGTCAGGGAATTTGGAACACTGAAGCTTTCTTT

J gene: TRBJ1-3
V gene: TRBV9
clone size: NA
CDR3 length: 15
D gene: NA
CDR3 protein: CASSGGQSSGNTIYF
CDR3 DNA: TGTGCCAGCAGCGGCGGACAGAGCTCTGGAAACACCATATATTTT

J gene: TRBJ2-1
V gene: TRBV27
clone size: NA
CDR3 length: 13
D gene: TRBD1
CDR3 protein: CASSLTGGNEQFF
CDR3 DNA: TGTGCCAGCAGTTTGACAGGGGGCAATGAGCAGTTCTTC

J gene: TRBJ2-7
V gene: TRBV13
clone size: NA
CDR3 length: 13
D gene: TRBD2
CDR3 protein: CATNSGSTYEQYF
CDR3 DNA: TGTGCTACAAATAGCGGGAGTACCTACGAGCAGTACTTC

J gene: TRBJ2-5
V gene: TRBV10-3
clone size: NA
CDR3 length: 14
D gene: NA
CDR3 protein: CATQAPGEQETQYF
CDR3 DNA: TGTGCCACCCAGGCCCCGGGAGAACAAGAGACCCAGTACTTC

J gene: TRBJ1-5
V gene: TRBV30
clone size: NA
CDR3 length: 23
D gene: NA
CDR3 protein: CAWSVQGVSRGFGTQGVNQPQHF
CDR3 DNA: TGTGCCTGGAGTGTACAAGGGGTTTCAAGGGGGTTTGGCACACAGGGTGTAAATCAGCCCCAGCATTTT

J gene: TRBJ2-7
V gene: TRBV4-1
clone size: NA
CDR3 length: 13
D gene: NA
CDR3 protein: CASSQGLPYEQYF
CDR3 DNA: TGCGCCAGCAGCCAAGGACTCCCCTACGAGCAGTACTTC

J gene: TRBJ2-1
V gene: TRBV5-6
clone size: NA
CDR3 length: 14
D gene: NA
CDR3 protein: CASSLDVGYNEQFF
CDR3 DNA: TGTGCCAGCTCCCTAGATGTTGGCTACAATGAGCAGTTCTTC

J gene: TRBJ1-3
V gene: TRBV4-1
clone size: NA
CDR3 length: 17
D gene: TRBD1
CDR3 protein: CASSQDEGTGVGNTIYF
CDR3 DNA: TGCGCCAGCAGCCAAGATGAGGGGACAGGGGTTGGAAACACCATATATTTT

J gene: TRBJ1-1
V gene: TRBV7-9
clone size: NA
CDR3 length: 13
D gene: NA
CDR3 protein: CASSVGTGILSFF
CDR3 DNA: NA

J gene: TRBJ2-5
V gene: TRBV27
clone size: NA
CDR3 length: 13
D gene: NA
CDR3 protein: CASSPLGPETQYF
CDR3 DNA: TGTGCCAGCAGTCCCCTGGGCCCGGAGACCCAGTACTTC

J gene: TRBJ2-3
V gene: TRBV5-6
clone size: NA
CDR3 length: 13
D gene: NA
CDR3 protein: CACTWQDTDTQYF
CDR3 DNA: TGTGCCTGTACTTGGCAAGACACAGATACGCAGTATTTT

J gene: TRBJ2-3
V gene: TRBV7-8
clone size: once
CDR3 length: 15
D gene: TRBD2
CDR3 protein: CASSTGLASPDTQYF
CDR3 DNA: TGTGCCAGCAGCACGGGACTAGCCAGTCCAGATACGCAGTATTTT

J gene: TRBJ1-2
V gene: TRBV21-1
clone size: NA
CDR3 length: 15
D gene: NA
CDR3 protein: CASSKVGRGSYGYTF
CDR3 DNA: NA

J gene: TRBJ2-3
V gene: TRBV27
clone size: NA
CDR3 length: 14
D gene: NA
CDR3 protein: CASSTTLRTDTQYF
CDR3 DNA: TGTGCCAGCAGTACGACCCTACGCACAGATACGCAGTATTTT

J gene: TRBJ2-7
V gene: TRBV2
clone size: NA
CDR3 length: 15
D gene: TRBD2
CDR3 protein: CASSDEGGRAYEQYF
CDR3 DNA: TGTGCCAGCAGTGACGAGGGCGGGAGGGCATACGAGCAGTACTTC

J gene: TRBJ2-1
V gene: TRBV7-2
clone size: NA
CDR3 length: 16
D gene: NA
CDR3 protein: CASSPTRASSYNEQFF
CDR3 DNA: TGTGCCAGCAGTCCAACGCGAGCTAGCTCCTACAATGAGCAGTTCTTC

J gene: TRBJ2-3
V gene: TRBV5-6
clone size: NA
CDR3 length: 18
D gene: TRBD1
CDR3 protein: CASSLANYLDRITDTQYF
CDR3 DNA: TGTGCCAGCAGCTTGGCCAATTACCTGGACAGGATCACAGATACGCAGTATTTT

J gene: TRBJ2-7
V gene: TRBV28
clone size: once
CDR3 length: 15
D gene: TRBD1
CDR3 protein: CASSPMGQGVIEQYF
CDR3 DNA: TGTGCCAGCAGTCCCATGGGACAGGGGGTAATCGAGCAGTACTTC

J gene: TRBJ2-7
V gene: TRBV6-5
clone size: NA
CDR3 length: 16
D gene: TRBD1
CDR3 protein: CASSYSTGMEAYEQYF
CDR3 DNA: TGTGCCAGCAGTTACTCGACAGGGATGGAAGCCTACGAGCAGTACTTC

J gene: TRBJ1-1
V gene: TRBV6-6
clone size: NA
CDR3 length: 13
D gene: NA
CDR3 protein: CASRTGQNTEAFF
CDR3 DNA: TGTGCCAGCAGAACGGGACAGAACACTGAAGCTTTCTTT

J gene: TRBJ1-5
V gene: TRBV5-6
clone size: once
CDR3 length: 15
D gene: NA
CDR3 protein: CASSLWGGGNQPQHF
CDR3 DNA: TGTGCCAGCAGCTTATGGGGGGGAGGCAATCAGCCCCAGCATTTT

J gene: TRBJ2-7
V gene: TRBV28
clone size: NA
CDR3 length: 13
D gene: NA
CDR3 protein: CASSSLPGSEQYF
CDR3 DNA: TGTGCCAGCAGTTCCCTCCCAGGCTCCGAGCAGTACTTC

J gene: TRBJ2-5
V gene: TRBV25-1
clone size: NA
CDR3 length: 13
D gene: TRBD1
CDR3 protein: CASSGTGVETQYF
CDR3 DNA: TGTGCCAGCAGTGGGACAGGGGTCGAGACCCAGTACTTC

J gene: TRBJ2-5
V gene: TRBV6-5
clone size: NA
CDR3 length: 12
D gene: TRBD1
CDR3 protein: CASSGQGETQYF
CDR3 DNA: TGTGCCAGCAGCGGACAGGGGGAGACCCAGTACTTC

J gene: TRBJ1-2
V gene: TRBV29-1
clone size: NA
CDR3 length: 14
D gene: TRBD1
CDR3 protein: CSVDLGQGPYGYTF
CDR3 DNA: TGCAGCGTTGATTTGGGACAGGGACCCTATGGCTACACCTTC

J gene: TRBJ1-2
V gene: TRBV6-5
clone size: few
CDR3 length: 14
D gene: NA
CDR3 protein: CASSYSHGDYGYTF
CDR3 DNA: TGTGCCAGCAGTTACTCCCACGGAGACTATGGCTACACCTTC

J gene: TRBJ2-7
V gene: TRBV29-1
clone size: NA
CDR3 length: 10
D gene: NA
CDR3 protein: CSVITAEQYF
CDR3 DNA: TGCAGCGTTATTACGGCCGAGCAGTACTTC

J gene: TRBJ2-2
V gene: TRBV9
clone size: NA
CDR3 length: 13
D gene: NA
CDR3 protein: CASSSRNTGELFF
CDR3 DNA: TGTGCCAGCAGCTCCAGGAACACCGGGGAGCTGTTTTTT

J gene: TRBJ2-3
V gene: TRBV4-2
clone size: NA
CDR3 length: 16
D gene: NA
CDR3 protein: CASSPDEWGGTDTQYF
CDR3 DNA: TGTGCCAGCAGCCCAGATGAATGGGGGGGCACAGATACGCAGTATTTT